The present T cell receptor beta chain was sequenced within a study of shared clonotypes between healthy human individuals. Only in-frame clones appear in the TCRdb table, and some are missing; sequencing was by immunoSEQ multiplex PCR. The sample records millions of clones, about 92% being singletons. This CDR3 is 14 amino acids long. The germline V gene has CDR1 WNHNN and CDR2 SYGVQD (reference sequence). The V gene lost 4 bases and the J gene lost 6 bases, with 16 bases spanning the gap. Healthy and HIV-negative, the adult donors had no recent acute infections or vaccinations. The chain joins TRBV10-1 to TRBJ2-7; TRBD2 might be the D (5 bases). Input material: naive CD4+ T cells sorted from blood. The sample's subset: CD45RA+ positively selected. The clonotype comes from a man between 18 and 35 years old in good health. The CDR3 is CASSAGIPIGEQYF. The CDR3 region has the DNA TGCGCCAGCAGTGCCGGGATCCCTATAGGCGAGCAGTACTTC.